This T cell receptor (beta chain) is drawn from a study of blood T cell repertoires in COVID-19. Study details: The United States, Italy and Spain provided the acute and convalescent COVID-19 samples. PBMCs, B-cell-depleted T cells, or T cells were the source of the cDNA or gDNA that made up the material.

Methods used by the authors: The assay estimated nucleated cells by amplifying reference gene primers. The repertoire was sequenced with immunoSEQ multiplex PCR; TCRdb's copy has only in-frame clones and lacks some. For V, J and clone size, that table is used; D and trimming come from the DNA. The sample yields fewer than 200,000 clones, about 80% seen once. Germline V CDR1 and CDR2: SNHLY, FYNNEI. The CDR3 totals 12 residues. V was clipped by 8 bases and J by 5 bases, with 12 bases between them. The V gene is TRBV2, the J gene TRBJ2-5, with no clear D. This clonotype originated in a man between 70 and 80 years old with active or convalescent COVID-19. The sequenced material came from peripheral blood. In nucleotides, the CDR3 is TGTGCCAGCTCAACGGGTTGGGAGACCCAGTACTTC. Translation: CASSTGWETQYF.